There are many counts of the clone carrying this TCR beta chain. The data originate from a study of T cell changes during pregnancy in multiple sclerosis. J was trimmed by 8 bases and V by 6 bases; bases with no gene match: 6. The CDR3 covers 13 residues. Germline V gives CDR1 LNHDA, CDR2 SQIVND (reference sequence). TCRdb's table, derived via immunoSEQ multiplex PCR, lists solely in-frame clones and lacks some. The repertoire consists of 45,000 to 70,000 clones, with 92% occurring once and the leading ten covering approximately 0.64%. Sequences were derived from CD4+ T cells from peripheral blood mononuclear cells, sampled after pregnancy. This sequence was found in a female donor with multiple sclerosis, enrolled in a pregnancy study. V and J are TRBV19 and TRBJ1-4, with 7 bases that match TRBD1. Written as DNA, the CDR3 is TGTGCCAGTAGAAGACAGGGCGGCGAAAAACTGTTTTTT. Amino acid sequence: CASRRQGGEKLFF.